A selection of T cell receptor beta chains follows, all from one sample in a study of cytomegalovirus exposure and HLA in healthy donors. This table comes from immunoSEQ multiplex PCR, and its TCRdb copy is limited to in-frame clones, with some not included. This table has approximately 200,000 clones, 80% to 90% appearing once. Sequenced: PBMCs. These receptors were obtained from a woman younger than 30 in good health and CMV-seronegative. The CDR3 runs from the conserved cysteine through the conserved F or W. A D gene is named only where the DNA matches it firmly. Rows give clone size only sometimes, using once, few, many, or a class for an expanded clone.

CDR3 DNA	CDR3 protein	V gene	J gene	D gene	clone size
TGTGCCAGCAGTCTAGGGGTTTACGAGCAGTACTTC	CASSLGVYEQYF	TRBV28	TRBJ2-7	NA	NA
TGTGCCAGCAGTTTAGGAAGCGACTCCTACGAGCAGTACTTC	CASSLGSDSYEQYF	TRBV27	TRBJ2-7	NA	NA
TGTGCCTGGACCAGTAGACTTAGCGGGACAACCTACGAGCAGTACTTC	CAWTSRLSGTTYEQYF	TRBV30	TRBJ2-7	TRBD2	NA
TGTGCCAGCAGCACAGGGACAGGGTTATCCTACAATGAGCAGTTCTTC	CASSTGTGLSYNEQFF	TRBV5-6	TRBJ2-1	TRBD1	NA
TGTGCCAGCAGCCAAGAGAAGACAGAGGCGTCTTACTATGGCTACACCTTC	CASSQEKTEASYYGYTF	TRBV4-2	TRBJ1-2	NA	NA
TGCGCCAGCAGCTTGGCGGGGACTAGCGACCCTTACAATGAGCAGTTCTTC	CASSLAGTSDPYNEQFF	TRBV5-1	TRBJ2-1	TRBD2	once
TGTGCCAGCAGCGCGGGGACAGGGTCTTACGAGCAGTACTTC	CASSAGTGSYEQYF	TRBV5-4	TRBJ2-7	TRBD1	NA
TGTGCCAGCAGCGAAGGGGGAGTCACCGGGGAGCTGTTTTTT	CASSEGGVTGELFF	TRBV9	TRBJ2-2	NA	NA
TGTGCCAGCAGCCAGTCAAACACCGGGGAGCTGTTTTTT	CASSQSNTGELFF	TRBV4-2	TRBJ2-2	NA	NA
TGTGCCAGTAGGAAGGGACAGGGAGATTTTAGCAATCAGCCCCAGCATTTT	CASRKGQGDFSNQPQHF	TRBV19	TRBJ1-5	TRBD1	NA
TGTGCCAGCAGTGGGACAATTAAGACCCTGACAGCCGACGAGCAGTACTTC	CASSGTIKTLTADEQYF	TRBV2	TRBJ2-7	NA	few
TGTGCCAGCAGTTCCCTCGGGACAGGGAACGGCTACACCTTC	CASSSLGTGNGYTF	TRBV6-5	TRBJ1-2	TRBD1	NA
TGTGCCAGCAGCGGGACAGGGTACAATGAGCAGTTCTTC	CASSGTGYNEQFF	TRBV11-3	TRBJ2-1	TRBD1	NA
TGTGCCAGTAGTATGGAGGACAGGGGAAGCTACGAGCAGTACTTC	CASSMEDRGSYEQYF	TRBV19	TRBJ2-7	TRBD1	NA
TGCGCCAGCAGCCAAGAAAGAGGGCAGACCTACGAGCAGTACTTC	CASSQERGQTYEQYF	TRBV4-1	TRBJ2-7	NA	once
TGCGCCAGCAGCCAAGAGGCGGGAACCCACGAGCAGTACTTC	CASSQEAGTHEQYF	TRBV4-1	TRBJ2-7	NA	few
TGTGCCAGCAGTGAACCTATAGGGGGCTGGAGCACCGGGGAGCTGTTTTTT	CASSEPIGGWSTGELFF	TRBV2	TRBJ2-2	TRBD1	NA
TGCGCCAGCAGCCAAGATAAAAACGGAGGAAATGAGCAGTTCTTC	CASSQDKNGGNEQFF	TRBV4-1	TRBJ2-1	NA	NA
TGTGCCAGTAGTATTTCGGACTCCTTTCGTGGGCAGCCCCAGCATTTT	CASSISDSFRGQPQHF	TRBV19	TRBJ1-5	NA	NA
TGTGCCGTTCGGGGATGGTCCGACGAGCAGTACTTC	CAVRGWSDEQYF	TRBV10-3	TRBJ2-7	NA	once
TGTGCCAGCAGCTCGACAGGCCAGGAAGGCTACGAGCAGTACTTC	CASSSTGQEGYEQYF	TRBV6-5	TRBJ2-7	NA	once
TGCGCCAGCAGCCATCCGGGACTAGCAATGGAGACCCAGTACTTC	CASSHPGLAMETQYF	TRBV5-1	TRBJ2-5	TRBD2	NA
TGTGCCAGCGGCAGGTTCGGAAACACCATATATTTT	CASGRFGNTIYF	TRBV2	TRBJ1-3	NA	NA
TGTGCCAGCTCACCTATTCCCCCACAAGGCCAACTAAACTATGGCTACACCTTC	CASSPIPPQGQLNYGYTF	TRBV18	TRBJ1-2	NA	NA
TGTGCCTGGAGTGTATTAACAGGGGGAACTTGGGGCTACACCTTC	CAWSVLTGGTWGYTF	TRBV30	TRBJ1-2	TRBD1	NA
TGTGCCAGCAGCTCCGATCTGCGGGTCACTGAAGCTTTCTTT	CASSSDLRVTEAFF	TRBV11-2	TRBJ1-1	NA	NA
TGCGCCAGCAGCCAAGAGGGCGTTGGTGGGGCCAACGTCCTGACTTTC	CASSQEGVGGANVLTF	TRBV4-3	TRBJ2-6	NA	few
TGTGCCAGCAGTGACGCGACTAGCGGGCTCAACAATGAGCAGTTCTTC	CASSDATSGLNNEQFF	TRBV2	TRBJ2-1	TRBD2	NA
TGTGCCAGTAGTACGGGGACTAGCTTCGGCTACGAGCAGTACTTC	CASSTGTSFGYEQYF	TRBV19	TRBJ2-7	TRBD2	NA
TGTGCCAGCTCCGAGGGCTGGCGAACCGGGGAGCTGTTTTTT	CASSEGWRTGELFF	TRBV9	TRBJ2-2	NA	once
TGTGCCAGCAGCTTAGGGTCAGGGCCCGGGGAGCTGTTTTTT	CASSLGSGPGELFF	TRBV11-3	TRBJ2-2	NA	NA
TGCGCCAGCAGGGACAGGGGAAGACAGCCCCAGCATTTT	CASRDRGRQPQHF	TRBV10-2	TRBJ1-5	TRBD1	NA
TGTGCCAGCGGAGGTCCCGTCCCGGACAGGGAACGAGCGAACACCGGGGAGCTGTTTTTT	CASGGPVPDRERANTGELFF	TRBV28	TRBJ2-2	TRBD1	NA
TGTGCCAGCAGCCAGGCAGGGGTTTATGGCTACACCTTC	CASSQAGVYGYTF	TRBV14	TRBJ1-2	NA	NA
TGTGCCAGCAGCCAAGGGACAGGACGATTACAAGAGACCCAGTACTTC	CASSQGTGRLQETQYF	TRBV4-2	TRBJ2-5	TRBD1	NA
TGTGCCAGCAGTTTGGGGGCAGCGAGGGCAGATACGCAGTATTTT	CASSLGAARADTQYF	TRBV28	TRBJ2-3	NA	once
TGTGCCAGTAGTTTCGGAACGGGAGCTTCCTACGAGCAGTACTTC	CASSFGTGASYEQYF	TRBV19	TRBJ2-7	NA	NA
TGTGCCAGTCGAGCGGTCCCCGGGGTTGATGAGCAGTTCTTC	CASRAVPGVDEQFF	TRBV2	TRBJ2-1	NA	NA
TGCGCCAGCAGCCAACCAGGACAGGGGATCTACGAGCAGTACTTC	CASSQPGQGIYEQYF	TRBV4-1	TRBJ2-7	TRBD1	NA
TGTGCCAGCAGCTTAACCCGGACTAGCCCCACAGATACGCAGTATTTT	CASSLTRTSPTDTQYF	TRBV7-8	TRBJ2-3	TRBD2	NA
TGTGCCAGCAGCGTAGGAGTGGGTAGCCAGCCCCAGCATTTT	CASSVGVGSQPQHF	TRBV9	TRBJ1-5	NA	NA
TGTGCCAGCAGTCTCACCTGGGACTCTCGCGAGCAGTACTTC	CASSLTWDSREQYF	TRBV28	TRBJ2-7	NA	NA